A single sample gave rise to the 24 T cell receptor beta chains below, sequenced in a study of cytomegalovirus exposure and HLA in healthy donors. The PCR employed 60 Vbeta primers together with 13 Jbeta primers. Libraries were prepared by immunoSEQ multiplex PCR; TCRdb keeps only in-frame clonotypes and omits some of them. The sample records approximately 170,000 clones, about three quarters being singletons. Material: PBMCs. These receptors all stem from a middle-aged woman in good health and CMV-seropositive.

The chain couples TRBV14 to TRBJ1-1; D remains ambiguous. V was clipped by 4 bases and J by 1 base, with 13 bases between them. Germline-derived CDR1 and CDR2 are SGHDN and FVKESK. The CDR3 is made up of 15 amino acids. The chain's CDR3 is CASSRSGEWNTEAFF. The CDR3 nucleotides are TGTGCCAGCAGCCGATCCGGGGAGTGGAACACTGAAGCTTTCTTT.

This chain links TRBV7-3 with TRBJ2-3, with a possible D match to TRBD2 (6 bases). The CDR3 is made up of 15 amino acids. V shed 4 bases and J shed 3 bases, with 14 bases lying between them. Germline assignment: CDR1 SGHTA and CDR2 FQGTGA. CDR3 sequence reads: CASSSTGGETDTQYF. CDR3 nucleotides: TGTGCCAGCAGCTCGACTGGCGGGGAGACAGATACGCAGTATTTT.

V gene TRBV7-9 combines with J gene TRBJ1-2, with 7 bases matching TRBD1. The CDR3 is 17 amino acids. CDR1 and CDR2 (germline): SEHNR, FQNEAQ (reference sequence). Trimming took 5 bases from V and 7 from J; bases not matched to a gene: 19. CDR3 residues: CASSTDRVSLSRRGYTF. The DNA of the CDR3 is TGTGCCAGCAGCACCGACAGGGTGTCTCTTTCTCGGCGTGGCTACACCTTC.

A single count supports this clone. The chain links TRBV6-6 to TRBJ2-2, with 9 bases identical to TRBD2. The CDR3 totals 14 residues. Germline assignment: CDR1 MNHNY and CDR2 SVGAGI (reference sequence). Trimming cost V 5 bases and J 4 bases; bases outside gene matches: 2. CDR3 DNA: TGTGCCAGCAGTGGACTAGCGATCACCGGGGAGCTGTTTTTT. Encoded protein: CASSGLAITGELFF.

This chain links TRBV5-1 with TRBJ1-4, with D perhaps TRBD1 (5 bases). The CDR3 runs 14 residues. Germline V gene sequence: CDR1 SGHRS, CDR2 YFSETQ. V shed 3 bases and J shed 7 bases, with 13 bases lying between them. Here the CDR3 reads CASSSGSSIEKLFF. Written as DNA, the CDR3 is TGCGCCAGCAGCTCAGGGTCGTCCATTGAAAAACTGTTTTTT.

This clone was seen a few times. The CDR3 here is CASSVGQANYGYTF. In DNA, the CDR3 is TGTGCCAGCAGCGTAGGTCAGGCTAACTATGGCTACACCTTC. The V and J genes are TRBV9 and TRBJ1-2; D uncertain. The CDR3 runs to 14 residues. Germline CDR1 reads SGDLS; CDR2 reads YYNGEE. Trimming shortened V by 0 bases and J by 0 bases, and 6 bases separated the two germline ends.

The chain links TRBV5-1 to TRBJ2-5; 7 bases align to TRBD1. The CDR3 spans 15 residues. The V and J ends lost 2 bases and 5 bases, in that order; junction bases with no gene match: 9. Germline CDR1 SGHRS, CDR2 YFSETQ. The CDR3 is CASSLLGTAGETQYF. The DNA for the CDR3 is TGCGCCAGCAGCTTACTTGGGACAGCTGGGGAGACCCAGTACTTC.

The chain has TRBV11-2 and TRBJ2-5, with D unresolved. The germline V gene has CDR1 SGHAT and CDR2 FQNNGV. Trimming pared 5 bases from V and 6 bases from J, leaving 10 bases between. The CDR3 is 12 amino acids. CDR3 sequence (DNA): TGTGCCAGCAGCCAAATTGAGAAGACCCAGTACTTC. As protein: CASSQIEKTQYF. The full variable domain, with the rest looked up from reference TRBV11-2 and TRBJ2-5, is EAGVAQSPRYKIIEKRQSVAFWCNPISGHATLYWYQQILGQGPKLLIQFQNNGVVDDSQLPKDRFSAERLKGVDSTLKIQPAKLEDSAVYLCASSQIEKTQYFGPGTRLLVL.

This chain joins TRBV6-5 and TRBJ2-7; maybe TRBD1 (5 bases). V lost 5 bases, J lost 10 bases, and 21 bases lay in between. The CDR3 spans 14 residues. Germline CDR1 reads MNHEY; CDR2 reads SVGAGI. The CDR3 sequence: CASSDSGIGVSQYF. The CDR3 bases are TGTGCCAGCAGTGATTCTGGTATAGGGGTCAGCCAGTACTTC.

CDR3 protein: CASGTGNGYTF. The CDR3 DNA is TGTGCCAGCGGGACAGGGAATGGCTACACCTTC. The chain carries TRBV27 and TRBJ1-2, with 9 bases aligning to TRBD1. This CDR3 contains 11 residues. Germline CDR1 is MNHEY and CDR2 is SMNVEV (reference sequence). V dropped 8 bases and J dropped 6; count of bases not matched to a gene: 1.

The V gene is TRBV27, the J gene TRBJ1-2; TRBD1 agrees at 12 bases. Losses at the gene ends were 8 bases for V and 0 bases for J; bases not matched to a gene: 7. This CDR3 has 16 amino acids. The germline gives CDR1 MNHEY, CDR2 SMNVEV (reference sequence). CDR3 amino acids: CASGGDRGRANYGYTF. DNA for the CDR3: TGTGCCAGCGGGGGGGACAGGGGGCGAGCTAACTATGGCTACACCTTC.

The gene calls are TRBV6-5 and TRBJ1-1, with 8 bases that match TRBD1. Trimming took 6 bases from V and 0 from J; bases not matched to a gene: 3. This CDR3 is 14 amino acids long. Looked up from germline, CDR1 is MNHEY and CDR2 is SVGAGI. CDR3 DNA: TGTGCCAGCAGGCCGACAGGGGTGAACACTGAAGCTTTCTTT. Translation gives CASRPTGVNTEAFF.

About this clone itself: The junction does not match germline at one end; this may be a read error. The genes are TRBV30 and TRBJ2-6, with 8 bases identical to TRBD1. CDR1 and CDR2 from the germline V gene are GTSNPN and SVGIG (reference sequence). This CDR3 contains 15 residues. The CDR3 DNA is TGTGCCTGGGACAGGGGATCCACTGGGGCCAACGGCCTGACTTTC. Encoded protein: CAWDRGSTGANGLTF.

This clone was detected only once. The genes are TRBV25-1 and TRBJ1-2, with TRBD1 matching 8 bases. This CDR3 region has 14 residues. Trimming at V came to 6 bases and at J to 2 bases, leaving 5 bases not matched to a gene. Germline lookup yields CDR1 MGHDK and CDR2 SYGVNS. The CDR3 nucleotides read TGTGCCAGCAGGGGCAGGACAGGGAACTATGGCTACACCTTC. This gives the protein CASRGRTGNYGYTF.

This chain links TRBV27 with TRBJ1-1, with 9 bases identical to TRBD1. The CDR3 contains 15 residues. After removal of 5 bases from V and 1 base from J, the junction contained 5 bases not matched to a gene. From germline, CDR1 is MNHEY and CDR2 SMNVEV (reference sequence). The CDR3 sequence: CASSLWTGENTEAFF. In nucleotides, the CDR3 is TGTGCCAGCAGTCTCTGGACAGGGGAGAACACTGAAGCTTTCTTT.

As regards this clone: An end of the junction differs from the germline gene, which may be a read error. The rearrangement joins TRBV7-8 to TRBJ2-6; perhaps TRBD1 as D (5 bases). The germline V gene encodes CDR1 SGHVS and CDR2 FQNEAQ. There are 14 residues in the CDR3. CDR3 region: CASSSFSGANGLTF. The CDR3 coding sequence is TGTGCCAGCAGTTCTTTCTCTGGGGCCAACGGCCTGACTTTC.

The CDR3 loop is CASSSTQGPYEQYF. CDR3 coding DNA: TGTGCCAGCAGTTCAACACAGGGTCCCTACGAGCAGTACTTC. This rearrangement joins TRBV7-2 to TRBJ2-7; the D gene is possibly TRBD1 (6 bases). The germline V gene has CDR1 SGHTA and CDR2 FQGNSA. CDR3 length equals 14 residues. V dropped 6 bases and J dropped 2 bases, with 14 bases sitting between them.

The CDR3 region has the DNA TGCGCCAGCAGCCAAGAGACAGGGGCTCAGCCCCAGCATTTT. Amino acids: CASSQETGAQPQHF. The chain uses TRBV4-1 and TRBJ1-5; TRBD1 matches 8 bases. Germline CDR1 MGHRA, CDR2 YSYEKL. The CDR3 totals 14 residues. Trimming took 0 bases from V and 6 from J; bases not matched to a gene: 1.

The V gene is TRBV4-2, the J gene TRBJ2-1; 8 nucleotides agree with TRBD2. The CDR3 loop spans 15 amino acids. V gave up 5 bases and J gave up 6 bases; unmatched junction bases: 9. CDR1 is LGHNA, CDR2 YNFKEQ, per germline. CDR3 in amino acids: CASSASAGGPNEQFF. CDR3 bases: TGTGCCAGCAGCGCCAGCGCGGGGGGCCCCAATGAGCAGTTCTTC.

The count of this clone is one. The gene calls are TRBV9 and TRBJ2-7, with TRBD1 matching over 8 bases. The CDR3 is 14 amino acids. J was trimmed by 3 bases and V by 2 bases; bases with no gene match: 4. Looked up from germline, CDR1 is SGDLS and CDR2 is YYNGEE. The CDR3 region has the DNA TGTGCCAGCAGCGTCGGACAGGGAGTCTACGAGCAGTACTTC. It yields the protein CASSVGQGVYEQYF.

The rearrangement joins TRBV11-2 to TRBJ2-7; D perhaps matches TRBD1 (6 bases). Trimming cost V 0 bases and J 3 bases, with 9 bases left between them. CDR1 is SGHAT and CDR2 is FQNNGV in the germline V gene. The CDR3 has 14 residues. This CDR3 reads CASSLDPRGYEQYF. CDR3 sequence (DNA): TGTGCCAGCAGCTTAGACCCCAGGGGCTACGAGCAGTACTTC.

CDR3 in DNA: TGTGCCAGTTCGACAGGGTTGTTCACTGAAGCTTTCTTT. It codes for CASSTGLFTEAFF. V usage is TRBV19 and J usage is TRBJ1-1, with TRBD1 identical over 7 bases. With V trimmed by 8 bases and J by 4 bases, 7 bases remained unmatched. The CDR3 covers 13 residues. Germline lookup yields CDR1 LNHDA and CDR2 SQIVND (reference sequence).

The chain carries TRBV27 and TRBJ1-2; the D gene is possibly TRBD1 (5 bases). The V gene lost 5 bases and the J gene lost 8 bases, with 21 bases spanning the gap. The CDR3 totals 15 residues. Per the germline V gene, CDR1 is MNHEY and CDR2 is SMNVEV (reference sequence). CDR3 nucleotide sequence: TGTGCCAGCAGTCGGAGAGCGGGGAGGGGCGAGGGCTACACCTTC. Translation gives CASSRRAGRGEGYTF.

CDR3: CASTPWGGFEDEQFF. In nucleotides, the CDR3 is TGTGCCAGCACCCCATGGGGGGGCTTCGAAGATGAGCAGTTCTTC. The V call is TRBV7-2, the J call TRBJ2-1; tentative D call: TRBD2 (7 bases). This CDR3 contains 15 residues. The ends were cut back, 7 bases at V and 8 bases at J, with 21 bases in the middle. Germline lookup yields CDR1 SGHTA and CDR2 FQGNSA.